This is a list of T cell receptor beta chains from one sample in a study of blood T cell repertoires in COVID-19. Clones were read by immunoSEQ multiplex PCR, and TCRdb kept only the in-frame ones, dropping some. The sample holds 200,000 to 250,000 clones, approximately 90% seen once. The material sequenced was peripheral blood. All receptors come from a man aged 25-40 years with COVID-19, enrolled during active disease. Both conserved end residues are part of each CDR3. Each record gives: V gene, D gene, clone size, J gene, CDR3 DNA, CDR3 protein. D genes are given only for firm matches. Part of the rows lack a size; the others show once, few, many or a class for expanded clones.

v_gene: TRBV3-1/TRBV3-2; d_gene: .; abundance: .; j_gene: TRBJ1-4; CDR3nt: TGTGCCAGCAGCCCTCGCAGTGCAACTAATGAAAAACTGTTTTTT; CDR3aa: CASSPRSATNEKLFF
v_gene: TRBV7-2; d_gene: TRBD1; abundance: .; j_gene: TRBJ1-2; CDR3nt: TGTGCCAGCAGCTCCCATCAAACAGGACAGGGGTATGGCTACACCTTC; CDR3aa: CASSSHQTGQGYGYTF
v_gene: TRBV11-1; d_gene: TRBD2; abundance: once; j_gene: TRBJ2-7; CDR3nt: TGTGCCAGCAGCTCAGGGACTAGCGGTTCCTACGAGCAGTACTTC; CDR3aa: CASSSGTSGSYEQYF
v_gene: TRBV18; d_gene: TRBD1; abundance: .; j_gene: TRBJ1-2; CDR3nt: TGTGCCAGCTCACCGACAGGGGGCTATGGCTACACCTTC; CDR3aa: CASSPTGGYGYTF
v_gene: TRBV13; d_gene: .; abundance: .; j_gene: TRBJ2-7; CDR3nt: TGTGCCAGCAGCCCGTTTAACAGGGCCTACGAGCAGTACTTC; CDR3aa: CASSPFNRAYEQYF
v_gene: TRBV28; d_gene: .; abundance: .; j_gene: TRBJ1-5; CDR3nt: TGTGCCAGCAGCACGGACACCCCAGGAAATCAGCCCCAGCATTTT; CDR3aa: CASSTDTPGNQPQHF
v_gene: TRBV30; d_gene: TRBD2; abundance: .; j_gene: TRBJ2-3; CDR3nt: TGTGCCTGGAGTAGGGGACTAGCGGAGCCTACGCAGTATTTT; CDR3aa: CAWSRGLAEPTQYF
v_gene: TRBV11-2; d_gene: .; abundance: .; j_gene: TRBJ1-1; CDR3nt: TGTGCCAGCAGCTTAGAGGCCAGGGTGGACACTGAAGCTTTCTTT; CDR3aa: CASSLEARVDTEAFF
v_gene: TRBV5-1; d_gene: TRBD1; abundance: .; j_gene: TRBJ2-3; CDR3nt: TGCGCCAGCAGCTTCCGGACGACAGGGAAAGGCACAGATACGCAGTATTTT; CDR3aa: CASSFRTTGKGTDTQYF
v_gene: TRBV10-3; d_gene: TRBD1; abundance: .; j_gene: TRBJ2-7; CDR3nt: TGTGCCATCAGGCCGGGACAGGGGGCACAGGAGCAGTACTTC; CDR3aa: CAIRPGQGAQEQYF
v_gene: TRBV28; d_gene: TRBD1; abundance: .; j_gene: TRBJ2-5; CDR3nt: TGTGCCAGCAGTTTCCCACGGACGACAGGGGAGACCCAGTACTTC; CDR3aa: CASSFPRTTGETQYF
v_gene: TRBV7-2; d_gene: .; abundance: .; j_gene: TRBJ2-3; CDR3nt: TGTGCCAGCAGCCCCTTTTCCCGGACAGATACGCAGTATTTT; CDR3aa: CASSPFSRTDTQYF
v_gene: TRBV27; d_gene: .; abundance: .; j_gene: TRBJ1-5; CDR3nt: TGTGCCAGCAGTTATCGGACTTTAGTGAGCAATCAGCCCCAGCATTTT; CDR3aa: CASSYRTLVSNQPQHF
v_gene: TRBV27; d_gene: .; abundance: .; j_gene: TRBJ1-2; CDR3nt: TGTGCCAGCAGTTCCCCACGCAGAAACCTTAACTATGGCTACACCTTC; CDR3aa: CASSSPRRNLNYGYTF
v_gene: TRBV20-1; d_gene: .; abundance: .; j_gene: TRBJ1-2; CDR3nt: TGCAGTGCTACAGGTGCCTATGGCTACACCTTC; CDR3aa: CSATGAYGYTF
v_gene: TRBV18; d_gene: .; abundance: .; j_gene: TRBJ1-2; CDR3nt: TGTGCCAGCTCAGCGCAGGAATATGGCTATGGCTACACCTTC; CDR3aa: CASSAQEYGYGYTF
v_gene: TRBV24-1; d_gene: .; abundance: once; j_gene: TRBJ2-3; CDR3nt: TGTGCCACCGCGGGGTCTGGGGATACGCAGTATTTT; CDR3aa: CATAGSGDTQYF
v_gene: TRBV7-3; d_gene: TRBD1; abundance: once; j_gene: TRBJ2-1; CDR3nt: TGTGCCAGCAGCTTAAGACAGGGTGACAATGAGCAGTTCTTC; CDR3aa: CASSLRQGDNEQFF
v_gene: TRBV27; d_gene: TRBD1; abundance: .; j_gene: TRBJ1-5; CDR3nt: TGTGCCAGCAGCACAGGGGCCCAGCCCCAGCATTTT; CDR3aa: CASSTGAQPQHF
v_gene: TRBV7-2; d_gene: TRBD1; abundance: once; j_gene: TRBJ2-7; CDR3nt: TGTGCCAGCAGCTTTACAACCGGGACAGAGTACGAGCAGTACTTC; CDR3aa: CASSFTTGTEYEQYF